These 30 T cell receptor beta chains came from one sample sequenced in a study of T cell repertoires in cytomegalovirus infection. MiXCR, run by TCRdb on the reads, gives a single entry per CDR3 protein. The sample includes a few hundred thousand distinct CDR3 sequences, roughly a third seen only once; the top ten take roughly a sixth. Their antigens are not known. Sequenced here: cultured PBMCs, sampled from culture after CMV antigen stimulation. The receptors shown here come from a human donor in good health (CMV status not recorded). Some clones in this sample may be carry-over from other donors' samples.

This rearrangement joins TRBV27 to TRBJ1-2; D ambiguous. The CDR3 contains 13 residues. V was cut by 3 bases and J by 4 bases, with 9 bases left in between. CDR1 is MNHEY and CDR2 is SMNVEV in the germline V gene (reference sequence). CDR3 in amino acids: CASSFLPSYGYTF. The CDR3 nucleotides are TGTGCCAGCAGTTTTCTCCCTTCCTATGGCTACACCTTC.

This chain's CDR3 is CASSSPEGVGRGEQFF. In DNA form, the CDR3 reads TGTGCCAGCAGCTCCCCAGAGGGGGTGGGCAGGGGTGAGCAGTTCTTC. The V gene is TRBV7-3, the J gene TRBJ2-1; a possible D gene is TRBD1 (6 bases). Germline V gives CDR1 SGHTA, CDR2 FQGTGA. Trimming cost V 4 bases and J 9 bases, with 22 bases left between them. The CDR3 has 16 amino acids.

This clonotype was counted a few times. V and J are TRBV11-2 and TRBJ2-3; D gene uncertain. The CDR3 totals 16 residues. Germline values: CDR1 SGHAT, CDR2 FQNNGV. With 5 bases removed from V and 2 bases from J, the gap between germline ends came to 17 bases. The CDR3 DNA follows: TGTGCCAGCAGCCCAGCTTCACTCACTTCCACAGATACGCAGTATTTT. Translated: CASSPASLTSTDTQYF.

The DNA for the CDR3 is TGTGCCAGCAGCTTAAGTAACAGGTATGAGCAGTTCTTC. This encodes CASSLSNRYEQFF. J is TRBJ2-1 and V is TRBV7-2; a weak D match, TRBD1 (5 bases). The CDR3 has 13 residues. In germline, CDR1 is SGHTA, CDR2 FQGNSA. The V gene lost 2 bases and the J gene lost 8 bases, with 10 bases spanning the gap.

This chain joins TRBV20-1 and TRBJ2-3; D is undetermined. This CDR3 is 14 amino acids long. Trimming left V 0 bases short and J 2 bases short, with 9 bases between. Looked up from germline, CDR1 is DFQATT and CDR2 is SNEGSKA (reference sequence). CDR3 region: CSARDSFATDTQYF. The CDR3 DNA reads as TGCAGTGCTAGAGACTCCTTTGCCACAGATACGCAGTATTTT.

This clonotype was observed a few times. The chain is built from TRBV7-8 and TRBJ1-5; TRBD1 aligns across 10 bases. The germline V gene encodes CDR1 SGHVS and CDR2 FQNEAQ. This CDR3 has 16 residues. V gave up 4 bases and J gave up 7 bases; unmatched junction bases: 10. CDR3 region: CASSYGQGGLWQPQHF. Written as DNA, the CDR3 is TGTGCCAGCAGCTACGGACAGGGGGGACTTTGGCAGCCCCAGCATTTT.

V is TRBV7-3 and J is TRBJ1-3; D uncertain. Germline V CDR1 and CDR2: SGHTA, FQGTGA. The CDR3 runs to 17 residues. Between the trimmed V and J ends, which lost 4 bases and 0 bases, there was a span of 16 bases. CDR3 coding DNA: TGTGCCAGCAGCTCCTCATTTGATGGGCGCTCTGGAAACACCATATATTTT. Its protein is CASSSSFDGRSGNTIYF.

This clonotype has a single count. The rearrangement links TRBV27 to TRBJ2-2; D is unresolved. Germline values: CDR1 MNHEY, CDR2 SMNVEV (reference sequence). V dropped 3 bases and J dropped 2 bases, with 13 bases sitting between them. The CDR3 totals 16 residues. The CDR3 nucleotides are TGTGCCAGCAGTTTTGTAACTACCCAAAACACCGGGGAGCTGTTTTTT. Its translation: CASSFVTTQNTGELFF.

This rearrangement joins TRBV6-9 to TRBJ1-6; no clear D. CDR3 length: 12 residues. The germline V gene has CDR1 MNHGY and CDR2 SVAAGI. The ends were cut back, 0 bases at V and 7 bases at J, with 1 base in the middle. The CDR3 loop reads CASSYSNSPLHF. The CDR3 DNA sequence: TGTGCCAGCAGTTATTCCAATTCACCCCTCCACTTT.

The rearrangement links TRBV6-2 or TRBV6-3 to TRBJ1-2; D is possibly TRBD1 (5 bases). The CDR3 has 14 amino acids. Trimming cost V 4 bases and J 7 bases, with 16 bases left between them. Germline assignment: CDR1 MNHEY and CDR2 SVGEGT. In DNA, the CDR3 is TGTGCCAGCAGTTCCGGGACTGCCTTCGGTGGCTACACCTTC. Translation: CASSSGTAFGGYTF.

The gene calls are TRBV28 and TRBJ1-2, with TRBD1 identical over 9 bases. This CDR3 has 14 residues. The germline CDR1 and CDR2 sequences are MDHEN and SYDVKM. Trimming cost V 2 bases and J 5 bases; bases outside gene matches: 3. In DNA, the CDR3 is TGTGCCAGCAGTTTAGAACAGGGGGCGTATGGCTACACCTTC. Translated, it gives CASSLEQGAYGYTF.

This clonotype was found once. The chain employs TRBV24-1 and TRBJ1-1; D gene uncertain. V gave up 3 bases and J gave up 3 bases, with 7 bases separating them. In germline, CDR1 is KGHDR, CDR2 SFDVKD. The CDR3 runs to 13 residues. CDR3 sequence (DNA): TGTGCCACCAGTGATCCACCTCACACTGAAGCTTTCTTT. Residues: CATSDPPHTEAFF.

This clonotype was counted a single time. J is TRBJ1-2 and V is TRBV9; D unclear. V shed 4 bases and J shed 7 bases, with 20 bases lying between them. The CDR3 runs to 15 residues. Germline V gene sequence: CDR1 SGDLS, CDR2 YYNGEE. The CDR3 nucleotides are TGTGCCAGCAGCCCCCCATCGAGGCCCTCGGGTGGCTACACCTTC. It yields the protein CASSPPSRPSGGYTF. The complete variable domain, with remaining parts taken from reference TRBV9 and TRBJ1-2, reads DSGVTQTPKHLITATGQRVTLRCSPRSGDLSVYWYQQSLDQGLQFLIQYYNGEERAKGNILERFSAQQFPDLHSELNLSSLELGDSALYFCASSPPSRPSGGYTFGSGTRLTVV.

This rearrangement joins TRBV30 to TRBJ2-2; 12 nucleotides match TRBD2. V gave up 1 base and J gave up 8 bases; unmatched junction bases: 8. This CDR3 comprises 16 residues. Germline V gene lookup returns CDR1 GTSNPN and CDR2 SVGIG (reference sequence). For the CDR3, the DNA is TGTGCCTGGAGTGCCCTAGCGGGAGGGCCGGAGGGGGAGCTGTTTTTT. Its translation: CAWSALAGGPEGELFF.

This clonotype has ten or more counts. The genes are TRBV7-2 and TRBJ2-7, with TRBD2 identical over 10 bases. The ends lost 3 bases at V and 5 bases at J; junction bases unmatched: 4. CDR3 length equals 14 residues. Germline CDR1 SGHTA, CDR2 FQGNSA. The CDR3 protein is CASSFSGGFDEQYV. For the CDR3, the DNA is TGTGCCAGCAGCTTTAGCGGGGGGTTTGACGAGCAGTACGTC.

This clonotype was seen only a few times. The chain carries TRBV7-2 and TRBJ1-4; TRBD1 might be the D (6 bases). The germline V gene encodes CDR1 SGHTA and CDR2 FQGNSA. The CDR3 runs to 15 residues. Trimming stripped 4 bases from V and 8 bases from J, with 17 bases between. The CDR3 loop is CASSSSDRLGEKLFF. The CDR3 nucleotides are TGTGCCAGCAGCTCGTCAGACAGGCTGGGGGAAAAACTGTTTTTT.

J is TRBJ1-2 and V is TRBV20-1, with 7 bases identical to TRBD1. V gave up 1 base and J gave up 8 bases; unmatched junction bases: 13. CDR3 length: 15 residues. The germline V gene has CDR1 DFQATT and CDR2 SNEGSKA (reference sequence). CDR3 coding DNA: TGCAGTGCTAGAGGTGACGACAGGGCTGGAAGGGGCTACACCTTC. Translation gives CSARGDDRAGRGYTF.

This clonotype has at least ten counts. This sequence joins TRBV24-1 and TRBJ2-7, with a tentative D call TRBD1 (6 bases). Germline V CDR1 and CDR2: KGHDR, SFDVKD. The V and J ends lost 4 bases and 2 bases respectively, with 11 bases between them. This CDR3 region has 14 residues. CDR3 amino acids: CATSDPGTPYEQYV. The CDR3 DNA follows: TGTGCCACCAGTGACCCCGGGACACCCTACGAGCAGTACGTC.

This clonotype was counted only a few times. V is TRBV6-5 and J is TRBJ1-2; D gene unclear. V lost 5 bases to trimming and J lost 8 bases, with 15 bases between them. Germline CDR1 reads MNHEY; CDR2 reads SVGAGI. The CDR3 length is 13 residues. CDR3 sequence (DNA): TGTGCCAGCAGTACGGTCGGGGTCCGCGGCTACACCTTC. Translation gives CASSTVGVRGYTF.

This chain connects TRBV7-3 to TRBJ2-1, with D possibly TRBD1 on 5 matching bases. The CDR3 extends over 16 amino acids. The germline gives CDR1 SGHTA, CDR2 FQGTGA. Trimming shortened V by 4 bases and J by 0 bases, and 13 bases separated the two germline ends. CDR3 amino acids: CASSSSRVSSYNEQFF. The CDR3 DNA is TGTGCCAGCAGCTCGTCCAGGGTGAGCTCCTACAATGAGCAGTTCTTC.

This clonotype was detected many times. The V gene is TRBV7-6, the J gene TRBJ2-1, with 8 bases matching TRBD2. The CDR3 totals 16 residues. CDR1 SGHVS and CDR2 FNYEAQ come from the germline V gene. V lost 2 bases, J lost 0 bases, and 3 bases stayed unmatched. The CDR3 region is CASSLRTSGSYNEQFF. The CDR3 DNA sequence: TGTGCCAGCAGCTTAAGAACTAGCGGCTCCTACAATGAGCAGTTCTTC.

This clonotype was seen more than once but under ten times. The chain recombines TRBV29-1 with TRBJ2-1; D ambiguous. V gave up 7 bases and J gave up 6 bases, with 19 bases separating them. Per the germline V gene, CDR1 is SQVTM and CDR2 is ANQGSEA. The CDR3 length is 14 residues. The CDR3, as DNA: TGCAGCGCGCTACCCTTCCTCACCCGCAATGAGCAGTTCTTC. Translated: CSALPFLTRNEQFF.

The genes are TRBV7-8 and TRBJ1-2; 7 bases line up with TRBD1. Germline CDR1 is SGHVS and CDR2 is FQNEAQ. The CDR3 length is 14 residues. V lost 5 bases and J lost 4; bases outside the gene matches: 7. CDR3 region: CASSLGGASYGYTF. The DNA of the CDR3 is TGTGCCAGCAGCCTAGGGGGCGCGAGCTATGGCTACACCTTC.

The chain joins TRBV19 to TRBJ1-2; TRBD1 agrees at 7 bases. J lost 6 bases, V lost 10 bases, and 14 bases had no gene match. Germline CDR1 LNHDA, CDR2 SQIVND (reference sequence). CDR3 length: 14 amino acids. For the CDR3, the DNA is TGTGCCACCCATCCCCTCGGCAGGGGGAATGGCTACACCTTC. Its protein is CATHPLGRGNGYTF.

This clonotype was counted a few times. The gene calls are TRBV7-2 and TRBJ2-1; TRBD2 matches 10 bases. CDR1 is SGHTA and CDR2 is FQGNSA in the germline V gene. CDR3 length equals 19 residues. Germline trimming cut 5 bases from V and 0 bases from J; bases unmatched to any gene: 13. The DNA for the CDR3 is TGTGCCAGCAGCCTCCGGACTAGCGGTCTTTTTAACTCCTACAATGAGCAGTTCTTC. It codes for CASSLRTSGLFNSYNEQFF.

This clonotype has only a few counts. The J gene is TRBJ2-7, the V gene TRBV7-9; D not resolved. V was shortened by 1 base and J by 5 bases, with 9 bases between the two germline ends. The CDR3 consists of 13 residues. CDR1 and CDR2 (germline): SEHNR, FQNEAQ (reference sequence). The CDR3 loop reads CASSLGVIDEQYF. CDR3 sequence (DNA): TGTGCCAGCAGCTTAGGTGTTATAGACGAGCAGTACTTC.

The chain couples TRBV9 to TRBJ2-1; 14 nucleotides align to TRBD2. The V segment lost 4 bases and the J segment 9 bases; nucleotides outside the gene matches: 9. Germline V CDR1 and CDR2: SGDLS, YYNGEE. The CDR3 contains 16 residues. The DNA for the CDR3 is TGTGCCAGCAGCTTCCGCGGGGGACTAGCGGGAGTTGAGCAGTTCTTC. Protein: CASSFRGGLAGVEQFF.

The table lists this clonotype with a few counts. The V gene is TRBV6-4, the J gene TRBJ2-3; the match to TRBD2 covers 10 bases. Germline V lookup: CDR1 MRHNA, CDR2 SNTAGT. CDR3 length: 15 amino acids. Germline trimming cut 4 bases from V and 4 bases from J; bases unmatched to any gene: 5. The CDR3 region is CASSVTSGTPDTQYF. CDR3 bases: TGTGCCAGCAGTGTTACTAGCGGGACCCCAGATACGCAGTATTTT.

This clonotype was seen at least ten times. The chain carries TRBV7-8 and TRBJ2-1; D is unresolved. Germline V lookup: CDR1 SGHVS, CDR2 FQNEAQ. This CDR3 region has 10 residues. Trimming pared 8 bases from V and 4 bases from J, leaving 3 bases between. The CDR3 spells CASGYNEQFF. The CDR3 DNA sequence: TGTGCCAGCGGGTACAATGAGCAGTTCTTC.

This clonotype was seen only a few times. The V and J genes are TRBV7-8 and TRBJ2-5, with D possibly being TRBD2 (6 bases). This CDR3 has 16 amino acids. Trimming pared 0 bases from V and 4 bases from J, leaving 15 bases between. Per the germline V gene, CDR1 is SGHVS and CDR2 is FQNEAQ. The CDR3 reads CASSLASGTRGETQYF. For the CDR3, the DNA is TGTGCCAGCAGCTTAGCATCCGGGACGCGGGGAGAGACCCAGTACTTC.